These 29 T cell receptor beta chains were sequenced from one sample in a study of T-cell reconstitution after alpha-beta-depleted transplantation in children. Unique molecular identifiers were incorporated into the prepared TCRbeta library. TCRdb re-derived calls from the PCR reads in MiXCR, one entry per CDR3 protein. This repertoire shows under 300,000 distinct CDR3 sequences, 7.5% to 10% found once; its top ten account for about 5.4%. This specimen consisted of PBMCs from the stem cell graft donor, obtained from the stem cell graft. These receptors were obtained from a human donor who donated a stem cell graft to a child with SCID.

Many counts were recorded for this clonotype. CDR3 loop: CASSPEGGGNNEQFF. In DNA form, the CDR3 reads TGTGCCAGCAGCCCCGAGGGCGGGGGGAACAATGAGCAGTTCTTC. V usage is TRBV2 and J usage is TRBJ2-1; 8 bases map to TRBD2. The CDR3 is 15 amino acids. V lost 6 bases, J lost 5 bases, and 9 bases stayed unmatched. Germline CDR1 and CDR2: SNHLY and FYNNEI.

This clonotype occurred many times. V and J are TRBV7-9 and TRBJ1-1; TRBD1 might be the D (6 bases). CDR3 size: 13 residues. Germline V gene data show CDR1 as SEHNR and CDR2 as FQNEAQ (reference sequence). Between the trimmed V and J ends, which lost 0 bases and 6 bases, there was a span of 8 bases. The CDR3 DNA is TGTGCCAGCAGCTTAGCCACAGGGCCTGAAGCTTTCTTT. Protein product: CASSLATGPEAFF. Filled out from reference TRBV7-9 and TRBJ1-1, the complete variable domain reads DTGVSQNPRHKITKRGQNVTFRCDPISEHNRLYWYRQTLGQGPEFLTYFQNEAQLEKSRLLSDRFSAERPKGSFSTLEIQRTEQGDSAMYLCASSLATGPEAFFGQGTRLTVV.

Regarding this clonotype: A much larger clone is a single base away; this may be a read error. The genes are TRBV20-1 and TRBJ1-4; D is ambiguous. The CDR3 extends over 17 amino acids. Germline V gene lookup returns CDR1 DFQATT and CDR2 SNEGSKA (reference sequence). CDR3 sequence reads: CCARPYGPYATNEKLFF. The CDR3 DNA sequence: TGCTGTGCTAGACCTTACGGGCCCTACGCAACTAATGAAAAACTGTTTTTT.

The rearrangement joins TRBV20-1 to TRBJ2-2, with D perhaps matching TRBD2 (6 bases). CDR3 length equals 14 residues. Germline CDR1 and CDR2: DFQATT and SNEGSKA (reference sequence). Trimming took off 1 base at V and 4 bases at J, with 10 bases between the two ends. CDR3 nucleotides: TGCAGTGCTAGAGCCGGGACTGGCACCGGGGAGCTGTTTTTT. This gives the protein CSARAGTGTGELFF.

In this sample, this clonotype turned up many times. CDR3 DNA: TGTGCCAGCTTCACCCGGGGACGGAACACTGAAGCTTTCTTT. Amino acid sequence: CASFTRGRNTEAFF. This rearrangement joins TRBV28 to TRBJ1-1, with D maybe TRBD1 (5 bases). Germline V gene sequence: CDR1 MDHEN, CDR2 SYDVKM. The CDR3 covers 14 residues. The V and J ends lost 8 bases and 1 base respectively, with 14 bases between them.

Here the CDR3 reads CASSPWDGNTEAFF. CDR3 DNA sequence: TGTGCCAGTAGTCCGTGGGACGGTAACACTGAAGCTTTCTTT. V and J are TRBV19 and TRBJ1-1, with D perhaps matching TRBD1 (5 bases). V lost 5 bases and J lost 2, with 12 bases in between. Germline V CDR1 and CDR2: LNHDA, SQIVND (reference sequence). This CDR3 has 14 residues.

This clonotype has at least ten counts. The rearrangement links TRBV20-1 to TRBJ1-5, with a possible D match to TRBD1 (5 bases). This CDR3 spans 15 amino acids. The V end lost 1 base, the J end lost 0 bases, and 10 bases lay between the germline ends. Germline CDR1 and CDR2: DFQATT and SNEGSKA (reference sequence). Here the CDR3 DNA reads TGCAGTGCTAGAGGGGGGGATTATAGCAATCAGCCCCAGCATTTT. Translation gives CSARGGDYSNQPQHF.

In this sample, this clonotype turned up many times. The J gene is TRBJ1-4, the V gene TRBV20-1; 7 nucleotides agree with TRBD1. V was pared by 6 bases and J by 3 bases, with 4 bases of the junction left unmatched. The germline V gene has CDR1 DFQATT and CDR2 SNEGSKA (reference sequence). The CDR3 runs 13 residues. CDR3 loop: CSAKTGANEKLFF. The CDR3 DNA sequence: TGCAGTGCCAAAACAGGGGCTAATGAAAAACTGTTTTTT.

In this sample, this clonotype turned up once. The chain combines TRBV7-2 with TRBJ2-6; no clear D gene. The V and J ends lost 5 bases and 5 bases respectively, with 7 bases between them. Germline V gene lookup returns CDR1 SGHTA and CDR2 FQGNSA. The CDR3 is 13 amino acids. As DNA, the CDR3 is TGTGCCAGCAGCGCCCGACGGGCCAACGTCCTGACTTTC. This translates into CASSARRANVLTF.

This clonotype was seen repeatedly, ten times or more. The chain is built from TRBV5-1 and TRBJ1-2; perhaps TRBD1 as D (6 bases). Germline V gives CDR1 SGHRS, CDR2 YFSETQ. The CDR3 totals 15 residues. V gave up 0 bases and J gave up 2 bases, with 11 bases separating them. This CDR3 is CASSLEQGFNYGYTF. The CDR3 bases are TGCGCCAGCAGCTTGGAACAGGGATTCAACTATGGCTACACCTTC.

This clonotype was seen many times. The chain combines TRBV20-1 with TRBJ2-7, with 12 positions matching TRBD2. The J segment lost 7 bases and the V segment lost 0 bases, leaving 7 bases of the junction unmatched. The germline V gene has CDR1 DFQATT and CDR2 SNEGSKA (reference sequence). This CDR3 has 15 amino acids. The CDR3 nucleotides read TGCAGTGCTAGAGATCCTAGCGGGGGGGCCAGGGAGCAGTACTTC. Encoded protein: CSARDPSGGAREQYF.

This clonotype has a count of ten or more. V gene TRBV20-1 combines with J gene TRBJ2-3; D not resolved. The CDR3 has 14 amino acids. Germline lookup yields CDR1 DFQATT and CDR2 SNEGSKA (reference sequence). Trimming removed 3 bases from V and 2 bases from J, with 12 bases in between. The CDR3 nucleotides read TGCAGTGCTAGGCTCCGAGAATACACAGATACGCAGTATTTT. Translation gives CSARLREYTDTQYF.

This clonotype was seen ten or more times. This chain connects TRBV20-1 to TRBJ2-7; 9 bases agree with TRBD2. Trimming removed 6 bases from V and 7 bases from J; junction bases left unmatched: 13. CDR1 DFQATT and CDR2 SNEGSKA come from the germline V gene (reference sequence). The CDR3 is made up of 14 amino acids. In DNA form, the CDR3 reads TGCAGTGCCTCTACCGGGACTAGCAGGCGAGAGCAGTACTTC. Its protein product is CSASTGTSRREQYF.

There are many counts of this clonotype. DNA of the CDR3: TGTGCCAGCAGCCCTACAGGGGGTTTATACGAGCAGTACTTC. Translated: CASSPTGGLYEQYF. The chain is built from TRBV12-3 or TRBV12-4 and TRBJ2-7; 8 positions match TRBD1. The CDR3 consists of 14 residues. The V and J ends lost 6 bases and 4 bases, in that order; junction bases with no gene match: 8.

The chain couples TRBV25-1 to TRBJ1-5; D is ambiguous. Per germline, CDR1 MGHDK and CDR2 SYGVNS. V lost 2 bases, J lost 4 bases, and 6 bases lay in between. The CDR3 is made up of 13 amino acids. CDR3 sequence reads: CASSETENQPQHF. The CDR3 bases are TGTGCCAGCAGTGAAACGGAGAATCAGCCCCAGCATTTT. The variable domain in full, with the rest retrieved from reference TRBV25-1 and TRBJ1-5, is EADIYQTPRYLVIGTGKKITLECSQTMGHDKMYWYQQDPGMELHLIHYSYGVNSTEKGDLSSESTVSRIRTEHFPLTLESARPSHTSQYLCASSETENQPQHFGDGTRLSIL.

In this sample, this clonotype turned up many times. The J gene is TRBJ1-2, the V gene TRBV11-2, with D possibly TRBD1 on 5 matching bases. Germline CDR1 reads SGHAT; CDR2 reads FQNNGV. V shed 4 bases and J shed 4 bases, with 13 bases lying between them. The CDR3 consists of 14 residues. CDR3 sequence: CASSSPRQFYGYTF. The CDR3 bases are TGTGCCAGCAGCTCCCCGAGACAGTTCTATGGCTACACCTTC.

About this clonotype: A clone one base away is much larger, so this may be a read error. V gene TRBV10-3 combines with J gene TRBJ1-3, with TRBD1 matching over 8 bases. This CDR3 contains 14 residues. Germline loops: CDR1 ENHRY, CDR2 SYGVKD. V dropped 6 bases and J dropped 4; count of bases not matched to a gene: 5. CDR3 DNA sequence: TGTGCCATCAGGGGGGGACAGGAGGGAAACACCATATATTTT. It is translated as CAIRGGQEGNTIYF.

This clonotype was recorded many times. The chain links TRBV24-1 to TRBJ2-3; D possibly corresponds to TRBD2 (5 bases). The CDR3 sequence is 14 residues long. CDR1 is KGHDR, CDR2 SFDVKD, per germline. V shed 5 bases and J shed 4 bases, with 12 bases lying between them. CDR3 sequence reads: CATSGPGLADTQYF. The CDR3, as DNA: TGTGCCACCAGTGGTCCGGGGTTGGCAGATACGCAGTATTTT.

This clonotype was observed a handful of times. This may be a read error, as it is one base from a much larger clone. The chain combines TRBV10-1 with TRBJ1-2; D remains ambiguous. The CDR3 has 9 residues. CDR1 is WNHNN and CDR2 is SYGVQD in the germline V gene (reference sequence). CDR3 sequence reads: CASRVGDTF. In DNA, the CDR3 is TGCGCCAGCAGGGTTGGCGACACCTTC.

Notes on this clonotype: A read error may be the cause here, since a much bigger clone is one base away. The chain employs TRBV5-1 and TRBJ2-7; 8 nucleotides line up with TRBD1. There are 14 residues in the CDR3. Looked up from germline, CDR1 is SGHRS and CDR2 is YFSETQ. The CDR3 nucleotides are TGCACCAGCAGCTTTAACAGGGGGTCCGACGAGCAGTACTTC. As protein: CTSSFNRGSDEQYF.

This clonotype came up many times. The chain recombines TRBV20-1 with TRBJ2-3; 7 bases line up with TRBD1. The CDR3 consists of 15 residues. Germline V gene data show CDR1 as DFQATT and CDR2 as SNEGSKA (reference sequence). V was pared by 1 base and J by 0 bases, with 4 bases of the junction left unmatched. CDR3 in amino acids: CSARAAGGSTDTQYF. CDR3 coding DNA: TGCAGTGCTAGAGCCGCAGGGGGAAGCACAGATACGCAGTATTTT.

This clonotype has a count of ten or more. The chain is built from TRBV20-1 and TRBJ2-1; maybe TRBD1 (6 bases). V lost 6 bases and J 6 bases, leaving 21 bases between the germline ends. The CDR3 loop spans 15 amino acids. In germline, CDR1 is DFQATT, CDR2 SNEGSKA (reference sequence). The chain's CDR3 is CSAGASHYGTNEQFF. The CDR3 region has the DNA TGCAGTGCGGGGGCTTCCCATTATGGTACCAATGAGCAGTTCTTC.

This clonotype was recorded many times. The chain couples TRBV5-1 to TRBJ1-1; 8 bases agree with TRBD1. The CDR3 is 17 residues long. Germline trimming cut 0 bases from V and 2 bases from J; bases unmatched to any gene: 9. Looked up from germline, CDR1 is SGHRS and CDR2 is YFSETQ. The CDR3 spells CASSLDRGYGSNTEAFF. As DNA, the CDR3 is TGCGCCAGCAGCTTGGACAGGGGGTACGGTAGTAACACTGAAGCTTTCTTT.

This clonotype was counted many times. V is TRBV19 and J is TRBJ2-7, with 7 bases fitting TRBD2. V dropped 3 bases and J dropped 2; count of bases not matched to a gene: 13. The germline CDR1 and CDR2 sequences are LNHDA and SQIVND (reference sequence). The CDR3 loop spans 17 amino acids. The CDR3 is CASSMQHRDYQAYEQYF. In DNA form, the CDR3 reads TGTGCCAGTAGTATGCAGCACCGGGACTACCAAGCCTACGAGCAGTACTTC.

This clonotype occurred many times. The rearrangement links TRBV7-2 to TRBJ2-3; D might be TRBD2 (5 bases). There are 13 residues in the CDR3. Between the trimmed V and J ends, which lost 8 bases and 0 bases, there was a span of 9 bases. From germline, CDR1 is SGHTA and CDR2 FQGNSA. The CDR3 nucleotides are TGTGCCAGCGGACTGGCTAGCACAGATACGCAGTATTTT. Its translation is CASGLASTDTQYF.

The rearrangement links TRBV5-1 to TRBJ1-1, with no clear D. Trimming removed 0 bases from V and 2 bases from J, with 8 bases in between. The CDR3 is made up of 14 amino acids. Germline V gene sequence: CDR1 SGHRS, CDR2 YFSETQ. CDR3 DNA sequence: TGCGCCAGCAGCTTGGACGGCTTTAACACTGAAGCTTTCTTT. This codes for CASSLDGFNTEAFF.

This chain connects TRBV5-1 to TRBJ1-2, with 7 bases that match TRBD1. CDR1 and CDR2 from the germline V gene are SGHRS and YFSETQ. The CDR3 is 13 amino acids. The V segment lost 4 bases and the J segment 3 bases; nucleotides outside the gene matches: 3. The CDR3 coding sequence is TGCGCCAGCAGCGCGCAGGGGGACTATGGCTACACCTTC. Its translation is CASSAQGDYGYTF.

The sample holds one count of this clonotype. V gene TRBV5-5 combines with J gene TRBJ1-2; 9 bases line up with TRBD1. The CDR3 totals 15 residues. CDR1 and CDR2 (germline): SGHKS, YYEKEE (reference sequence). With 3 bases clipped from V and 0 bases from J, the junction kept 3 bases outside the gene matches. The CDR3 DNA sequence: TGTGCCAGCAGCTGGGGACAGGGATCTAACTATGGCTACACCTTC. It codes for CASSWGQGSNYGYTF.

This clonotype was observed at least ten times. This sequence joins TRBV20-1 and TRBJ2-1; D gene ambiguous. Germline CDR1 DFQATT, CDR2 SNEGSKA (reference sequence). The V end was cut by 0 bases, the J end by 3 bases, with 15 bases between. The CDR3 runs to 16 residues. The DNA for the CDR3 is TGCAGTGCTAGAGAGGGGTTTACATTGGGCTACAATGAGCAGTTCTTC. This encodes CSAREGFTLGYNEQFF.